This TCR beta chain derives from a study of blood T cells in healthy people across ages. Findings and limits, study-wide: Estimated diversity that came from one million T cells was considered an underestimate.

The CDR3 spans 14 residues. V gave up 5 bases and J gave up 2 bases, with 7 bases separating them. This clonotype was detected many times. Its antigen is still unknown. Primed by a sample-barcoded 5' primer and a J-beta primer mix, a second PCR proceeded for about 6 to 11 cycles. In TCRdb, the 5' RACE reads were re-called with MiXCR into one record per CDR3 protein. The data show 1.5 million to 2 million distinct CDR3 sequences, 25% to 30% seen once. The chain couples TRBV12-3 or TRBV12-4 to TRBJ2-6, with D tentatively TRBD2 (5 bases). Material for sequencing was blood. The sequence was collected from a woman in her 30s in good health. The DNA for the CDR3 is TGTGCCAGCAGTCAGCGGACTGGGGCCAACGTCCTGACTTTC. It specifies CASSQRTGANVLTF.